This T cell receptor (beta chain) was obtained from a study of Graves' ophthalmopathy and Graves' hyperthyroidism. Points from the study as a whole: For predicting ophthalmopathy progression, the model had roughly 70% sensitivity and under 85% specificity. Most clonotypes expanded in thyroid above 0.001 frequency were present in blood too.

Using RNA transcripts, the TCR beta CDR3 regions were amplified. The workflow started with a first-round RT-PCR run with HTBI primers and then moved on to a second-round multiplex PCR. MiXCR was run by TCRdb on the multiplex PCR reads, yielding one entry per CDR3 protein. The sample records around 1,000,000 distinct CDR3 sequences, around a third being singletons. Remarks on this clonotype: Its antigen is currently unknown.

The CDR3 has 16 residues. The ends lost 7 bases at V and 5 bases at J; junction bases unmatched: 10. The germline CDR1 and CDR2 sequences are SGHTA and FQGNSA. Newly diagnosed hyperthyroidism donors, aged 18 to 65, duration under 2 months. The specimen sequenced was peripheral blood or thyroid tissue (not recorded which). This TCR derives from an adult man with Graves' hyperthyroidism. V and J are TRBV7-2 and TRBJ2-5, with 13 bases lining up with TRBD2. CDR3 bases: TGTGCCAGCAACCCCCGACTAGCGGGAGGCCTTGAGACCCAGTACTTC. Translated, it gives CASNPRLAGGLETQYF.